These T cell receptor beta chains were read from a single sample in a study of T cell responses to AZD1222 COVID-19 vaccine. Libraries were prepared by immunoSEQ multiplex PCR; TCRdb keeps only in-frame clonotypes and omits some of them. The repertoire consists of more than 150,000 clones, with around 94% occurring once and the leading ten covering about 10%. The sequences come from peripheral blood, collected on day 0 of AZD1222 vaccination. Receptor source: an adult in good health. Both conserved end residues are part of each CDR3. A D gene is named only where the DNA matches it firmly. Part of the rows lack a size; the others show once, few, many or a class for expanded clones.

CDR3 protein: CASSLEGARGYTF
CDR3 DNA: TGTGCCAGCAGCTTGGAGGGGGCTAGGGGCTACACCTTC
V gene: TRBV5-6
J gene: TRBJ1-2
D gene: TRBD1
clone size: NA
CDR3 length: 13

CDR3 protein: CASSEGGRGTEAFF
CDR3 DNA: TGTGCCAGCAGTGAGGGGGGTAGGGGGACTGAAGCTTTCTTT
V gene: TRBV2
J gene: TRBJ1-1
D gene: NA
clone size: NA
CDR3 length: 14

CDR3 protein: CATSRDGPLHF
CDR3 DNA: TGTGCCACCAGCAGAGATGGACCCCTCCACTTT
V gene: TRBV15
J gene: TRBJ1-6
D gene: NA
clone size: NA
CDR3 length: 11

CDR3 protein: CASSIAGWGTYEQYF
CDR3 DNA: TGTGCCAGCAGCATCGCGGGCTGGGGTACCTACGAGCAGTACTTC
V gene: TRBV7-2
J gene: TRBJ2-7
D gene: NA
clone size: NA
CDR3 length: 15

CDR3 protein: CASRETGGNTEAFF
CDR3 DNA: TGTGCCAGCAGGGAGACAGGGGGTAACACTGAAGCTTTCTTT
V gene: TRBV5-6
J gene: TRBJ1-1
D gene: TRBD1
clone size: NA
CDR3 length: 14

CDR3 protein: CASSPPSGANVLTF
CDR3 DNA: TGTGCCAGCTCACCACCATCTGGGGCCAACGTCCTGACTTTC
V gene: TRBV18
J gene: TRBJ2-6
D gene: NA
clone size: NA
CDR3 length: 14

CDR3 protein: CASRAQDGRADNEQFF
CDR3 DNA: TGTGCCAGCAGAGCCCAGGACGGAAGAGCTGACAATGAGCAGTTCTTC
V gene: TRBV7-9
J gene: TRBJ2-1
D gene: NA
clone size: NA
CDR3 length: 16

CDR3 protein: CASSIEVGSRETQYF
CDR3 DNA: TGTGCCAGTAGTATAGAGGTAGGATCCCGGGAGACCCAGTACTTC
V gene: TRBV19
J gene: TRBJ2-5
D gene: NA
clone size: NA
CDR3 length: 15

CDR3 protein: CAIGRAFF
CDR3 DNA: TGTGCCATAGGGAGGGCTTTCTTT
V gene: TRBV5-5
J gene: TRBJ1-1
D gene: NA
clone size: NA
CDR3 length: 8

CDR3 protein: CASSESPGGEETQYF
CDR3 DNA: TGCGCCAGCAGTGAGTCCCCCGGGGGGGAAGAGACCCAGTACTTC
V gene: TRBV10-1
J gene: TRBJ2-5
D gene: TRBD2
clone size: NA
CDR3 length: 15

CDR3 protein: CASRGQGGVTEAFF
CDR3 DNA: TGTGCCAGCAGGGGACAGGGGGGTGTCACTGAAGCTTTCTTT
V gene: TRBV7-2
J gene: TRBJ1-1
D gene: TRBD1
clone size: once
CDR3 length: 14

CDR3 protein: CSARVRNTIYF
CDR3 DNA: TGCAGTGCTAGAGTACGAAACACCATATATTTT
V gene: TRBV20-1
J gene: TRBJ1-3
D gene: NA
clone size: NA
CDR3 length: 11

CDR3 protein: CASSTGGRENTEAFF
CDR3 DNA: TGTGCCAGCAGCACAGGGGGCCGAGAGAACACTGAAGCTTTCTTT
V gene: TRBV5-4
J gene: TRBJ1-1
D gene: TRBD1
clone size: NA
CDR3 length: 15

CDR3 protein: CASSGSLNEKLFF
CDR3 DNA: TGTGCCAGCAGCGGCAGTCTTAATGAAAAACTGTTTTTT
V gene: TRBV28
J gene: TRBJ1-4
D gene: NA
clone size: NA
CDR3 length: 13

CDR3 protein: CASSLVPGGAFF
CDR3 DNA: TGTGCCAGCAGTTTAGTACCCGGAGGGGCTTTCTTT
V gene: TRBV12-3/TRBV12-4
J gene: TRBJ1-1
D gene: NA
clone size: NA
CDR3 length: 12

CDR3 protein: CASSLVGHQQETQYF
CDR3 DNA: TGTGCCAGCAGCTTAGTGGGACACCAACAAGAGACCCAGTACTTC
V gene: TRBV11-2
J gene: TRBJ2-5
D gene: NA
clone size: NA
CDR3 length: 15

CDR3 protein: CASSFLSGSYGYTF
CDR3 DNA: TGTGCCAGCAGCTTTCTTTCAGGGAGCTATGGCTACACCTTC
V gene: TRBV5-8
J gene: TRBJ1-2
D gene: NA
clone size: NA
CDR3 length: 14

CDR3 protein: CASSPSGTGGRGYTF
CDR3 DNA: TGTGCCAGCAGCCCATCCGGGACGGGGGGTAGGGGCTACACCTTC
V gene: TRBV28
J gene: TRBJ1-2
D gene: NA
clone size: NA
CDR3 length: 15